The text below deals with one TCR beta chain. The ends lost 8 bases at V and 6 bases at J; junction bases unmatched: 10. This CDR3 region has 14 residues. CDR1 and CDR2 from the germline V gene are SGHVS and FQNEAQ. This sample stems from a study of blood T cell repertoires in COVID-19. Overall study: Acute and convalescent COVID-19 specimens originated in the United States, Italy and Spain. The analysed material was cDNA or gDNA that came from T cells, B-cell-depleted T cells, or PBMCs.

Per the authors' pipeline: Scientists estimated how many nucleated cells there were by amplifying reference gene primers. The protocol was immunoSEQ multiplex PCR, while the TCRdb copy is restricted to in-frame clones and leaves out a portion. The V and J calls and the clone size are those of that table, but D and trimming were determined from the DNA. The sample has about 98,000 clones, 65% to 90% seen once. The sample taken for sequencing was peripheral blood. The chain couples TRBV7-8 to TRBJ2-5; TRBD2 matches at 9 bases. This sequence originates from a man aged 65 to 85 with active or convalescent COVID-19. The CDR3 region has the DNA TGTGCCAGCCGGGAAAGCGGGGGGTCGAAGACCCAGTACTTC. Translation: CASRESGGSKTQYF.